This TCR beta chain came from a study of lymphopenia after photon versus proton radiotherapy. This CDR3 is built from 16 residues. J gave up 2 bases and V 0 bases, and 3 bases lay outside the gene matches. The germline V gene encodes CDR1 SGHTA and CDR2 FQGNSA. Clones were sequenced by immunoSEQ multiplex PCR, and TCRdb holds only the in-frame ones, with some missing. The sample yields some 170,000 clones, roughly nine tenths seen once. The chain couples TRBV7-2 to TRBJ2-7, with 11 bases lining up with TRBD2. The receptor comes from a man aged 50 or older with gastric cancer. The source was peripheral blood, collected from a patient treated with photon-based radiotherapy. The CDR3 sequence: CASSLATSGGAYEQYF. The CDR3 DNA reads as TGTGCCAGCAGCTTAGCAACTAGCGGGGGAGCCTACGAGCAGTACTTC.